The source of this TCR beta chain is a study of shared clonotypes between healthy human individuals. Study-level points and caveats: Between a few donors, naive CD4 clonotypes were shared at a level of around 5.2%.

There were no recent acute infections or vaccinations among the donors, who were healthy HIV-negative adults. Germline V gives CDR1 SGHRS, CDR2 YFSETQ. The V end lost 0 bases, the J end lost 1 base, and 7 bases lay between the germline ends. This CDR3 spans 14 amino acids. About this clone itself: The antigen is undetermined. Other DNA variants within this sample encode the same CDR3.

Here immunoSEQ multiplex PCR was the method, and the copy in TCRdb shows in-frame clones only, minus some. This repertoire shows about 2.4 million clones, about 92% found once; its top ten account for over 0.12%. Sequenced sample: naive CD4+ T cells sorted from blood. The subset here: CD45RA+ positively selected. The TCR was taken from a man younger than 35 in good health. The V and J genes are TRBV5-1 and TRBJ1-1; no firm D call. CDR3 in amino acids: CASSLGGENTEAFF. CDR3 sequence (DNA): TGCGCCAGCAGCTTGGGCGGCGAGAACACTGAAGCTTTCTTT.